The T cell receptor beta chain under discussion was sequenced for a study of response to subunit inactivated influenza vaccine. TCRdb called the RT-PCR reads again in MiXCR, with one record for every CDR3 protein. Among around 600,000 distinct CDR3 sequences listed, about 11% were seen once. Concerning this clonotype itself: The antigen is unknown.

Study results and caveats: A suggestion made by the authors is that each seasonal influenza vaccination recruits few new T cells.

There are 15 residues in the CDR3. Trimming took 1 base from V and 0 from J, leaving 9 bases between them. The germline gives CDR1 MNHEY, CDR2 SMNVEV (reference sequence). These records were also assigned to another study, of T cells expressing NK-cell markers. As reported in that work: Making the TCR beta cDNA relied on 5'RACE template switching with UMIs. The eight sequenced donors comprised seven who were HCMV-seropositive and one who was seronegative. Sorting was limited to alpha-beta TCR-expressing T cells with an anti-gamma-delta TCR antibody in several experiments. In roughly 6 donors, dominant CD3+CD56+NKG2C+ clones formed about 1.0-7.5% of CD8+ cells.

The V and J genes are TRBV27 and TRBJ1-1; the D is unclear. Sequencing used PBMCs from blood, obtained on the day of vaccination. The TCR sequence derives from a man aged 50 to 59 who received an inactivated influenza vaccine. CDR3 coding DNA: TGTGCCAGCAGTTTATGGAGCGAAATGAACACTGAAGCTTTCTTT. Translating it yields CASSLWSEMNTEAFF.